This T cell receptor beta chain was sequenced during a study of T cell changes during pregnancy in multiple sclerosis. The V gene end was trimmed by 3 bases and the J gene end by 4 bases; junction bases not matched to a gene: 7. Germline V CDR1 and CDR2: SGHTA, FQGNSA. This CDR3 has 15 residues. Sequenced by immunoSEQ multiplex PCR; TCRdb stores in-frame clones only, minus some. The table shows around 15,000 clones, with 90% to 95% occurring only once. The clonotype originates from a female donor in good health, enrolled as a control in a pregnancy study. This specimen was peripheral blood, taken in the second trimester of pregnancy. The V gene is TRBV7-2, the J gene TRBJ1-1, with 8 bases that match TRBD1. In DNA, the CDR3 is TGTGCCAGCAGCTTCCAGGGGGCGGAAAGCACTGAAGCTTTCTTT. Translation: CASSFQGAESTEAFF.